This T cell receptor (beta chain) was found in a study of neurological immune-mediated disorders. cDNA synthesis was performed by 5'RACE with 10-nucleotide random UMIs. One entry per CDR3 protein results from TCRdb running MiXCR on the 5' RACE reads. There are approximately 30,000 distinct CDR3 sequences in the sample; about 16% occur only once, and roughly 27% lies in the top ten. Study-level results: Expansion of TCR clones was greatest in HTLV-1-associated myelopathy and smallest in multiple sclerosis, where it fell below that of healthy controls.

After removal of 3 bases from V and 8 bases from J, the junction contained 11 bases not matched to a gene. The CDR3 extends over 16 amino acids. This clonotype has a count of ten or more. No antigen is known for it. As healthy controls, volunteers from a blood bank in Maryland, USA, were used. For the unsorted libraries, 2 million PBMCs stored at -80 C served as input. The sample comprised PBMCs. The gene calls are TRBV12-3 or TRBV12-4 and TRBJ1-4; 8 bases fit TRBD1. The source is a man in his 70s in good health. This CDR3 is CASSFRTGKGREKLFF. As DNA, the CDR3 is TGTGCCAGCAGTTTCCGGACAGGGAAGGGGAGGGAAAAACTGTTTTTT.